This is a list of T cell receptor beta chains from one sample in a study of T cell repertoires in cytomegalovirus infection. One entry per CDR3 protein results from TCRdb running MiXCR on the reads. The repertoire holds some 62,000 distinct CDR3 sequences, 20% seen once, with about 69% in the top ten. The antigens of these receptors remain unknown. The source material was CD8+ T cells from cultured PBMCs, sampled from culture after CMV antigen stimulation. All receptors derive from a human donor in good health (CMV status not recorded). Some clones in this sample may be carry-over from other donors' samples. Both conserved end residues are part of each CDR3. Each record gives: D gene, V gene, J gene, clone size, CDR3 DNA, CDR3 protein. The D gene is left open where the match is weak. Clone size is not always given. Where it is, it says once, few, many or a class for expanded clones.

>.|TRBV12-3/TRBV12-4|TRBJ2-5|.
TGTGCCAGCAGCAACCACCCCGAGGGGCCGCAAGAGACCCAGTACTTC
CASSNHPEGPQETQYF
>.|TRBV6-2/TRBV6-3|TRBJ2-7|few
TGTGCCAGCAGCCGGAGGGGGTTACCGAATAGCTACGAGCAGTACTTC
CASSRRGLPNSYEQYF
>TRBD1|TRBV7-8|TRBJ2-3|.
TGTGCCAGCAGCTTAGGGACAGGGCCCTATACGCAGTATTTT
CASSLGTGPYTQYF
>TRBD1|TRBV7-2|TRBJ1-5|.
TGTGCCAGCAGCTCCCGGGACAGGGGCTTCTATCAGCCCCAGCATTTT
CASSSRDRGFYQPQHF
>.|TRBV4-1|TRBJ2-1|few
TGCGCCAGCAGCCAAGTCGCCTGTCCGTTCTTC
CASSQVACPFF
>.|TRBV6-1|TRBJ2-3|.
TGTGCCAGCAGCCCACCGGGGCGTAGTACGCAGTATTTT
CASSPPGRSTQYF
>.|TRBV12-3/TRBV12-4|TRBJ2-2|few
TGTGCCAGCAGTATTACAGGGCTATCCCCCACCGGGGAGCTGTTTTTT
CASSITGLSPTGELFF
>.|TRBV4-1|TRBJ1-1|.
TGCGCCAGCTTGGGCGGAACTGAAGCTTTCTTT
CASLGGTEAFF
>.|TRBV7-6|TRBJ2-2|.
TGTGCCAGCAGCTTAGCACTCACACTAGCGAACACCGGGGAGCTGTTTTTT
CASSLALTLANTGELFF
>.|TRBV5-1|TRBJ2-6|.
TGCGCCACTTCCCCTGGGGGACGGGACTTCTCTGGGGCCAACGTCCTGACTTTC
CATSPGGRDFSGANVLTF
>TRBD2|TRBV6-6|TRBJ2-5|.
TGTGCCAGCAGTACTAGCGGGCAACAAGAGACCCAGTACTTC
CASSTSGQQETQYF
>.|TRBV7-9|TRBJ2-7|many
TGTGCCAGCAGCTATACCAACTGGGGATTAGGCGAGCAGTACTTC
CASSYTNWGLGEQYF
>.|TRBV7-6|TRBJ2-3|.
TGTGCCAGCGGGGGCACAGATACGCAGTATTTT
CASGGTDTQYF
>.|TRBV11-1|TRBJ2-7|.
TGTGCCAGCAGCTTCGGACTCGAGCAGTACTTC
CASSFGLEQYF
>TRBD1|TRBV5-4|TRBJ2-7|.
TGTGCCAGCAGCTTCGACAGGGGGCTATCCTACGAGCAGTACTTC
CASSFDRGLSYEQYF
>TRBD2|TRBV7-9|TRBJ2-3|.
TGTGCCAGCAGCTTAGGAGATAGCGGGAGGTTCACAGATACGCAGTATTTT
CASSLGDSGRFTDTQYF
>TRBD1|TRBV7-3|TRBJ1-2|.
TGTGCCAGCAGCTCGGGACAGGGGGATGGCTACACCTTC
CASSSGQGDGYTF
>.|TRBV7-2|TRBJ1-5|few
TGTGCCAGCAGCCACAGTAACAATCAGCCCCAGCATTTT
CASSHSNNQPQHF
>.|TRBV6-2/TRBV6-3|TRBJ1-1|many
TGTGCCAGCAGTCCCGGACCGCCTGAAGCTTTCTTT
CASSPGPPEAFF
>TRBD1|TRBV11-2|TRBJ1-2|.
TGTGCCAGCAGCTTAGGAGGTTCAGGGGGTAACTATGGCTACACCTTC
CASSLGGSGGNYGYTF
>.|TRBV4-2|TRBJ2-1|.
TGTGCCAGCAGCCAGCACAGGGACTCCTACAATGAGCAGTTCTTC
CASSQHRDSYNEQFF
>.|TRBV25-1|TRBJ1-2|few
TGTGCCAGCAGTGAATTTACAATTGGGGACGGAACTTATGGCTACACCTTC
CASSEFTIGDGTYGYTF
>.|TRBV3-1|TRBJ1-6|.
TGTGCCAGCAGCCTCGGGAGGGGCTCCTATAATTCACCCCTCCACTTT
CASSLGRGSYNSPLHF
>.|TRBV5-6|TRBJ2-5|.
TGTGCCAGCAGCTTGAAGGAGCGGGAGACCCAGTACTTC
CASSLKERETQYF
>TRBD2|TRBV27|TRBJ2-1|.
TGTGCCAGCGTAGCGGGGGGGGTTTATAATGAGCAGTTCTTC
CASVAGGVYNEQFF
>.|TRBV6-5|TRBJ2-1|.
TGTGCCAGCAGTTCCCGGGGCAAGCAGCTAAACAATGAGCAGTTCTTC
CASSSRGKQLNNEQFF
>TRBD1|TRBV7-2|TRBJ1-1|many
TGTGCCAGCAGCCTAGCAGGCAGGGGGCGAATTGAAGCTTTCTTT
CASSLAGRGRIEAFF
>.|TRBV12-3/TRBV12-4|TRBJ1-1|.
TGTGCCAGCGGTGGGCCGGCAATGAACACTGAAGCTTTCTTT
CASGGPAMNTEAFF
>TRBD2|TRBV6-5|TRBJ2-2|.
TGTGCCAGCAGTTTTGGATTGGAAGGACTAGGGCGCACCGGGGAGCTGTTTTTT
CASSFGLEGLGRTGELFF
>.|TRBV7-9|TRBJ2-1|.
TGTGCCAGCAGCTTAGAGGGCGTCTCCTACAATGAGCAGTTCTTC
CASSLEGVSYNEQFF
>.|TRBV11-2|TRBJ2-5|few
TGTGCCAGCAGCTTAGATGCGGAGACCCAGTACTTC
CASSLDAETQYF
>TRBD1|TRBV7-6|TRBJ1-5|few
TGTGCCAGCAGCGCAGGGACAGGGGATGGTCAGCCCCAGCATTTT
CASSAGTGDGQPQHF
>TRBD1|TRBV7-9|TRBJ2-7|.
TGTGCCAGCAGCCACAGGGGTGGGTACGAGCAGTACTTC
CASSHRGGYEQYF
>.|TRBV7-9|TRBJ2-7|few
TGTGCCAGCAGCTCCCGGCAGGGGCGCTCCTACGAGCAGTACTTC
CASSSRQGRSYEQYF
>.|TRBV6-5|TRBJ1-2|few
TGTGCCAGCAGCTCGAGAGGGGAGCCGGTTGATGGCTACACCTTC
CASSSRGEPVDGYTF
>.|TRBV4-1|TRBJ2-2|.
TGCGCCAGCAGCCAGGGGACCAACTCTTACGGGGAGCTGTTTTTT
CASSQGTNSYGELFF
>.|TRBV7-8|TRBJ1-1|few
TGTGCCAGCAGCTTGGGTTCTAGGGGTCGGGACACTGAAGCTTTCTTT
CASSLGSRGRDTEAFF
>.|TRBV7-9|TRBJ1-1|.
TGTGCCAGCAGCCCAGCTCCTGAAGCTTTCTTT
CASSPAPEAFF
>.|TRBV11-1|TRBJ1-2|.
TGTGCCAGCAGCCCAGACACCTTCTATGGCTACACCTTC
CASSPDTFYGYTF
>.|TRBV7-8|TRBJ1-5|many
TGTGCCAGCAGCCCCGTGGTCGGCGATAGCAATCAGCCCCAGCATTTT
CASSPVVGDSNQPQHF
>.|TRBV19|TRBJ1-3|.
TGTGCCAGTAGATCTGGAAACACCATATATTTT
CASRSGNTIYF
>.|TRBV28|TRBJ1-5|.
TGTGCCAGCAGTCCCCTCACAGGGAGCAATCAGCCCCAGCATTTT
CASSPLTGSNQPQHF
>.|TRBV5-6|TRBJ1-4|.
TGTGCCAGCAGCGGAGACCCGGGACTCCTTAGTGAAAAACTGTTTTTT
CASSGDPGLLSEKLFF
>TRBD1|TRBV7-9|TRBJ2-7|.
TGTGCCAGCAGCCCCGAGACAGGGGCTTACGAGCAGTACTTC
CASSPETGAYEQYF
>.|TRBV6-2/TRBV6-3|TRBJ2-7|.
TGTGCCAGCAGCCGAACTAGAGGGAACGAGCAGTACTTC
CASSRTRGNEQYF
>.|TRBV7-9|TRBJ2-1|few
TGTGCCAGCAGCTTAGTTCCCCGGGGATCCAATGAGCAGTTCTTC
CASSLVPRGSNEQFF
>.|TRBV6-2/TRBV6-3|TRBJ1-2|.
TGTGCCAGCAGTTACTCGACACCCCTCTATGGCTACACCTTC
CASSYSTPLYGYTF
>.|TRBV7-6|TRBJ2-1|.
TGTGCCAGCAGCTTAGGCGCCTCCAGCTCCTACAATGAGCAGTTCTTC
CASSLGASSSYNEQFF
>.|TRBV7-8|TRBJ1-1|.
TGTGCCAGCAGCTTACTAGACACTGAAGCTTTCTTT
CASSLLDTEAFF
>.|TRBV12-3/TRBV12-4|TRBJ2-3|few
TGTGCCAGCGCCCCTGGGTCAGGGGCTAGCACAGATACGCAGTATTTT
CASAPGSGASTDTQYF
>TRBD1|TRBV7-9|TRBJ2-7|.
TGTGCCAGCAGCTTAGACGCAGGGGGATCCTACGAGCAGTACTTC
CASSLDAGGSYEQYF
>TRBD1|TRBV6-2/TRBV6-3|TRBJ2-1|.
TGTGCCAGCAGCCATCCGAGGACAGGGATGTCTGAGCAGTTCTTC
CASSHPRTGMSEQFF
>.|TRBV12-3/TRBV12-4|TRBJ2-5|.
TGTGCCAGCACATCGGGGCGGGGCTCTCACTTC
CASTSGRGSHF
>.|TRBV7-6|TRBJ2-5|.
TGTGCCAGCAGCTTCGGGGGTAGGGATGAGACCCAGTACTTC
CASSFGGRDETQYF
>TRBD1|TRBV28|TRBJ2-7|.
TGTGCCAGCAGTTTAACAGGGGGCAGCGAGCAGTACTTC
CASSLTGGSEQYF
>.|TRBV6-6|TRBJ1-6|.
TGTGCCAGCAGTTACGGAGTGTATAATTCACCCCTCCACTTT
CASSYGVYNSPLHF
>TRBD1|TRBV7-6|TRBJ2-5|.
TGTGCCAGCAGCCCCACAGGGGTACACCAAGAGACCCAGTACTTC
CASSPTGVHQETQYF